Sequencing of this T cell receptor (beta chain) was carried out in a study of CD8+ T cells in alopecia areata. Study overall: Administration of oral tofacitinib to treated patients was at 5 to 10 mg twice daily. Study findings and constraints: Scalp clonality, along with expanded CD8+ clones among the top 100, was significantly decreased by tofacitinib.

Many counts were recorded for this clone. No antigen is known for it. RNA, once extracted, was reverse transcribed into cDNA for use as the sequencing template. Clones were read by immunoSEQ multiplex PCR, and TCRdb kept only the in-frame ones, dropping some. Among some 190,000 clones listed, about three fifths were seen once. The CDR3 has 15 amino acids. Trimming took 3 bases from V and 2 from J, leaving 13 bases between them. Germline CDR1 reads SGDLS; CDR2 reads YYNGEE. Treatment noted: oral pan-JAK inhibitor, 5-10 mg twice daily. V gene TRBV9 combines with J gene TRBJ2-3; no firm D call. The sequenced sample was CD4+ T cells sorted from blood, obtained at week 4, from a patient treated with tofacitinib. The origin of this receptor is a human donor with alopecia areata. The CDR3 DNA reads TGTGCCAGCAGCGCCCGACCCTACATCACAGATACGCAGTATTTT. Residues: CASSARPYITDTQYF.